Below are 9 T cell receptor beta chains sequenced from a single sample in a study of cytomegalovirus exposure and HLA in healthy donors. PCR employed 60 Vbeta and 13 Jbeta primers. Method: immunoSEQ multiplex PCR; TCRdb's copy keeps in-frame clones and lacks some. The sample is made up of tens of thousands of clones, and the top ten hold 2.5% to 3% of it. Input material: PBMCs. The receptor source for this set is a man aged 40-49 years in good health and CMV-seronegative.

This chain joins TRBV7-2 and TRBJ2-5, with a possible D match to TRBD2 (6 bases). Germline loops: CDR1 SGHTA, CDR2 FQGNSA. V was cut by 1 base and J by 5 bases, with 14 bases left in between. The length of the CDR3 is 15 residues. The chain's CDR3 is CASSLGWIGGETQYF. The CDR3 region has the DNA TGTGCCAGCAGCTTAGGATGGATTGGAGGGGAGACCCAGTACTTC.

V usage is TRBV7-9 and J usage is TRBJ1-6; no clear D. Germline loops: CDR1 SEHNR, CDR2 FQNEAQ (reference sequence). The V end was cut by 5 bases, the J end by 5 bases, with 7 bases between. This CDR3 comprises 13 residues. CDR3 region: CASSPQNNSPLHF. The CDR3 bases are TGTGCCAGCAGCCCACAGAATAATTCACCCCTCCACTTT.

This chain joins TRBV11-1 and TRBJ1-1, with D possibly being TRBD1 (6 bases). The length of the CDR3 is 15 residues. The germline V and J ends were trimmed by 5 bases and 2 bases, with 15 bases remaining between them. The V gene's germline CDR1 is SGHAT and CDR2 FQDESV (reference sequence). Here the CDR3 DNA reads TGTGCCAGCAGCGCGAGGGGGGGAACAAACACTGAAGCTTTCTTT. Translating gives CASSARGGTNTEAFF.

This CDR3 is CASSVGLAGGSYEQYF. The CDR3 DNA reads as TGTGCCAGCAGCGTAGGACTAGCGGGGGGTTCCTACGAGCAGTACTTC. The rearrangement links TRBV9 to TRBJ2-7, with 13 bases fitting TRBD2. The ends lost 0 bases at V and 1 base at J; junction bases unmatched: 1. The CDR3 is 16 residues long. The germline CDR1 and CDR2 sequences are SGDLS and YYNGEE.

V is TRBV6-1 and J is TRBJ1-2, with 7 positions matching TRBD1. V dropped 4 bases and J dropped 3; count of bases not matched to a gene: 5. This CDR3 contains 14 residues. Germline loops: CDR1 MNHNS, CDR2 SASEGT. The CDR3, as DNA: TGTGCCAGCAGTGGAAGACAGGGCCACTATGGCTACACCTTC. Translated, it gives CASSGRQGHYGYTF.

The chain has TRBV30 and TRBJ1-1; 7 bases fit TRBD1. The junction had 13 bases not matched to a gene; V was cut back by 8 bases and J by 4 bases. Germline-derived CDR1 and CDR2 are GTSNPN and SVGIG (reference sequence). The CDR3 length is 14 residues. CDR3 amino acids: CAGRATGSGTEAFF. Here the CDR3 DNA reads TGTGCCGGACGAGCGACAGGGTCGGGCACTGAAGCTTTCTTT.

The CDR3 is CASSSYRVGTEAFF. The CDR3 DNA is TGTGCCAGCAGCTCGTACAGGGTGGGCACTGAAGCTTTCTTT. The chain combines TRBV11-2 with TRBJ1-1, with D possibly TRBD1 on 6 matching bases. The V and J ends lost 4 bases and 4 bases respectively, with 13 bases between them. The CDR3 length is 14 residues. CDR1 is SGHAT, CDR2 FQNNGV, per germline.

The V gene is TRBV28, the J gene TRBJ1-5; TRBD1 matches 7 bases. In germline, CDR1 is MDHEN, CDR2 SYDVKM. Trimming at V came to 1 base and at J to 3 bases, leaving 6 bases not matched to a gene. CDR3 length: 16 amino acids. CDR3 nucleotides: TGTGCCAGCAGTTTATCGACAGGGTCGGACAATCAGCCCCAGCATTTT. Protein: CASSLSTGSDNQPQHF.

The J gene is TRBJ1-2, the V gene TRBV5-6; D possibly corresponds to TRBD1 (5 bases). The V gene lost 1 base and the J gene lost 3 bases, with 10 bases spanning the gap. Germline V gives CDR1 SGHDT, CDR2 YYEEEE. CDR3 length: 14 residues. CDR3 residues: CASSLTVRDYGYTF. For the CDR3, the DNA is TGTGCCAGCAGCTTGACGGTCAGGGACTATGGCTACACCTTC.